This T cell receptor (beta chain) derives from a study of cytomegalovirus exposure and HLA in healthy donors. Regarding the study as a whole: Presence/absence analyses assumed roughly uniform sequencing depth across donors.

The study ran its PCR with 60 Vbeta and 13 Jbeta primers. Profiling relied on immunoSEQ multiplex PCR, and the TCRdb table lists in-frame clones only, not all of them. Found here are under 200,000 clones, roughly 13% of them singletons; the top ten hold about 7.8%. The CDR3 has 16 residues. Germline V gene data show CDR1 as SGDLS and CDR2 as YYNGEE. The V segment lost 2 bases and the J segment 4 bases; nucleotides outside the gene matches: 7. As regards this clone: Its specificity is not known.

The donors (healthy individuals) were bone marrow donors. The sequence was obtained from a man aged 50 or older in good health and CMV-seropositive. The sequenced sample was PBMCs. This chain links TRBV9 with TRBJ2-2; 8 nucleotides match TRBD1. The CDR3 reads CASSVSTGAGTGELFF. Here the CDR3 DNA reads TGTGCCAGCAGCGTCTCGACAGGGGCGGGCACCGGGGAGCTGTTTTTT.